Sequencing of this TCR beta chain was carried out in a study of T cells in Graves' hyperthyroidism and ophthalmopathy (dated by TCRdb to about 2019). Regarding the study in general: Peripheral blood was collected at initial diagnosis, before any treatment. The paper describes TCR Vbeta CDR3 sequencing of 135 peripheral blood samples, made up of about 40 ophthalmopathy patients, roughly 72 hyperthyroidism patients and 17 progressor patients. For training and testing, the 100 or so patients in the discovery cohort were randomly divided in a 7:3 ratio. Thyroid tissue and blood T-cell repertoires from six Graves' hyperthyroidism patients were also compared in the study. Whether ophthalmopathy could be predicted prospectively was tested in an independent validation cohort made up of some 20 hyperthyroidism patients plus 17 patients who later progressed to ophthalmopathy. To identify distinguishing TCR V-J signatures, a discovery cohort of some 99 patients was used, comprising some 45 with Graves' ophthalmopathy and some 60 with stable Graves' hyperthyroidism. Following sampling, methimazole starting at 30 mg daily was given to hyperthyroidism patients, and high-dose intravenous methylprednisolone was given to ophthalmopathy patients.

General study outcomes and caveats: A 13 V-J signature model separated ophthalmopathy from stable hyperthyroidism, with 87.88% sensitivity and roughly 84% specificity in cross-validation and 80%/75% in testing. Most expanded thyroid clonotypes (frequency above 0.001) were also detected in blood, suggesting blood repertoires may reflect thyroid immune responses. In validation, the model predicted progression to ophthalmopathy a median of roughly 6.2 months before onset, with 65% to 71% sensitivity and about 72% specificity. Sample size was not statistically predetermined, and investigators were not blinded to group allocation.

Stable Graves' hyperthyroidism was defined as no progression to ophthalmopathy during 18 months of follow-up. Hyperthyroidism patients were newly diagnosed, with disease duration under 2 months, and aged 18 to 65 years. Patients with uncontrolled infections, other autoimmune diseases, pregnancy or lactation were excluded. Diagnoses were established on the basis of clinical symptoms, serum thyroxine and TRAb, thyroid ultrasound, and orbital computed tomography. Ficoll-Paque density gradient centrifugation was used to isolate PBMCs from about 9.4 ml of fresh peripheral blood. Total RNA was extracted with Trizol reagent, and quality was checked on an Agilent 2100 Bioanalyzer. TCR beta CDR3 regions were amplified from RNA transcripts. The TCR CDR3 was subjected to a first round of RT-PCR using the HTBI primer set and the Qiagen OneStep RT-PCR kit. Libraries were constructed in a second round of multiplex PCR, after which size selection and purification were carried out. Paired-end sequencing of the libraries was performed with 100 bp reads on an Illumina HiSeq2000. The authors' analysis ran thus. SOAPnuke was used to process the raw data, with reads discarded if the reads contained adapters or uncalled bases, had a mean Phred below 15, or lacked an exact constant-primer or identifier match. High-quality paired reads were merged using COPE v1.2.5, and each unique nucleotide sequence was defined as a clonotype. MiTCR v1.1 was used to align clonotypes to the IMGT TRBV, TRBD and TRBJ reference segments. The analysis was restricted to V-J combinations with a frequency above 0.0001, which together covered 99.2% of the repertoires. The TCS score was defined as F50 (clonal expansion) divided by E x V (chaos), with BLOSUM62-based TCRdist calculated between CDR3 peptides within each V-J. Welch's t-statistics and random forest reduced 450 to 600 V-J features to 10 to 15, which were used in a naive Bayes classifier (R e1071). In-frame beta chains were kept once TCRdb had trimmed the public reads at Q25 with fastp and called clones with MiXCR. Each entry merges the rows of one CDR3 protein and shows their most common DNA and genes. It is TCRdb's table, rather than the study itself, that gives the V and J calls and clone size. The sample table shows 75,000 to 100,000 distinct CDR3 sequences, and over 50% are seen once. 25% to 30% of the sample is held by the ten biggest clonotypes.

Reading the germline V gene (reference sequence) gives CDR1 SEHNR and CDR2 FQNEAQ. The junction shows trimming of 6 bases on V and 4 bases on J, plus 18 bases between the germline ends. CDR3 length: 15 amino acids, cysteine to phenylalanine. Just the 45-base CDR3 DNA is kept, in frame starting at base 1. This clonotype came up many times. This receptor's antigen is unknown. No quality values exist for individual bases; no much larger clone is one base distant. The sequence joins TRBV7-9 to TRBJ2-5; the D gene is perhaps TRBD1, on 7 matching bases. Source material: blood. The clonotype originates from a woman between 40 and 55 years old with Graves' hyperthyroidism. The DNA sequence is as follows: TGTGCCAGCAGTATCCAGGGGGGTCCGGGAGAGACCCAGTACTTC. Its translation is CASSIQGGPGETQYF. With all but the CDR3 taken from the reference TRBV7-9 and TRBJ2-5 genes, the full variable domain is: DTGVSQNPRHKITKRGQNVTFRCDPISEHNRLYWYRQTLGQGPEFLTYFQNEAQLEKSRLLSDRFSAERPKGSFSTLEIQRTEQGDSAMYLCASSIQGGPGETQYFGPGTRLLVL.